Below, 13 T cell receptor beta chains from the same sample are listed, as sequenced in a study of cytomegalovirus exposure and HLA in healthy donors. With 60 Vbeta and 13 Jbeta primers, the PCR was carried out. The table came from immunoSEQ multiplex PCR; TCRdb's copy has only in-frame clones and leaves some out. Among some 150,000 clones listed, 87% were seen once. The sample taken for sequencing was PBMCs. Every receptor here comes from a woman under 40 in good health and CMV-seronegative.

This chain links TRBV25-1 with TRBJ1-2, with D uncertain. There are 13 residues in the CDR3. V was trimmed by 3 bases and J by 7 bases, leaving 12 bases between them. CDR1 is MGHDK and CDR2 is SYGVNS in the germline V gene. Here the CDR3 DNA reads TGTGCCAGCAGTGATTCGGGTCTGCGTGGCTACACCTTC. Its translation is CASSDSGLRGYTF.

This clone was counted a single time. The chain has TRBV4-3 and TRBJ1-6, with 9 positions matching TRBD1. V lost 3 bases and J lost 9; bases outside the gene matches: 3. Germline CDR1 and CDR2: LGHNA and YSLEER. The CDR3 sequence is 14 residues long. The CDR3 is CASSHRDRVSPLHF. The CDR3, as DNA: TGCGCCAGCAGCCACCGGGACAGGGTTTCACCCCTCCACTTT.

The genes are TRBV5-6 and TRBJ2-5; D ambiguous. The V end was cut by 0 bases, the J end by 3 bases, with 6 bases between. The V gene's germline CDR1 is SGHDT and CDR2 YYEEEE. This CDR3 has 13 amino acids. The CDR3 region has the DNA TGTGCCAGCAGCTTGGACAGAAAAGAGACCCAGTACTTC. Translating gives CASSLDRKETQYF. The full variable domain, rest sourced from reference TRBV5-6 and TRBJ2-5, is DAGVTQSPTHLIKTRGQQVTLRCSPKSGHDTVSWYQQALGQGPQFIFQYYEEEERQRGNFPDRFSGHQFPNYSSELNVNALLLGDSALYLCASSLDRKETQYFGPGTRLLVL.

The chain couples TRBV5-1 to TRBJ2-2; 10 nucleotides line up with TRBD2. Looked up from germline, CDR1 is SGHRS and CDR2 is YFSETQ. The V gene end was trimmed by 4 bases and the J gene end by 7 bases; junction bases not matched to a gene: 16. This CDR3 has 18 amino acids. CDR3 in amino acids: CASSLGGLAGDQSGELFF. The DNA for the CDR3 is TGCGCCAGCAGCCTGGGGGGGCTAGCGGGAGATCAAAGCGGGGAGCTGTTTTTT.

The chain joins TRBV19 to TRBJ2-1; D may be TRBD2 (6 bases). This CDR3 contains 14 residues. CDR1 is LNHDA, CDR2 SQIVND, per germline (reference sequence). Trimming cost V 9 bases and J 5 bases, with 17 bases left between them. The CDR3 bases are TGTGCCAGCATCAAAGGCGGGGTTAACAATGAGCAGTTCTTC. It translates to CASIKGGVNNEQFF. The full variable domain, in which reference TRBV19 and TRBJ2-1 provide the parts outside the CDR3, is DGGITQSPKYLFRKEGQNVTLSCEQNLNHDAMYWYRQDPGQGLRLIYYSQIVNDFQKGDIAEGYSVSREKKESFPLTVTSAQKNPTAFYLCASIKGGVNNEQFFGPGTRLTVL.

The genes are TRBV5-1 and TRBJ2-5, with TRBD2 identical over 10 bases. Germline V CDR1 and CDR2: SGHRS, YFSETQ. V shed 1 base and J 3 bases; nucleotides not matched to a gene: 6. The CDR3 length is 16 residues. For the CDR3, the DNA is TGCGCCAGCAGCTTGCTAGCGGGAGTATCCAAAGAGACCCAGTACTTC. This translates into CASSLLAGVSKETQYF.

The genes are TRBV28 and TRBJ2-6; D possibly corresponds to TRBD2 (7 bases). The germline CDR1 and CDR2 sequences are MDHEN and SYDVKM. The V and J ends lost 5 bases and 4 bases respectively, with 15 bases between them. The length of the CDR3 is 16 residues. The CDR3 sequence: CASSPWGGQGANVLTF. CDR3 nucleotides: TGTGCCAGCAGTCCTTGGGGGGGGCAGGGGGCCAACGTCCTGACTTTC.

In its sample, this clone was seen a few times. The CDR3 coding sequence is TGTGCCAGCAGTGAAGGCGCAGGGGGCTTCTATGGCTACACCTTC. This gives the protein CASSEGAGGFYGYTF. The chain is built from TRBV6-1 and TRBJ1-2; 8 nucleotides agree with TRBD1. The junction had 5 bases not matched to a gene; V was cut back by 1 base and J by 4 bases. This CDR3 is built from 15 residues. The germline V gene has CDR1 MNHNS and CDR2 SASEGT.

The V call is TRBV7-2, the J call TRBJ2-3; D unclear. The CDR3 is 12 residues long. Germline V CDR1 and CDR2: SGHTA, FQGNSA. Trimming took 3 bases from V and 3 from J, leaving 4 bases between them. This CDR3 is CASSLRTDTQYF. CDR3 bases: TGTGCCAGCAGCTTGCGGACAGATACGCAGTATTTT.

The chain's CDR3 is CASSWGPGQVYSYEQYF. The CDR3 bases are TGTGCCAGCAGCTGGGGGCCGGGACAGGTCTACTCCTACGAGCAGTACTTC. The chain uses TRBV7-8 and TRBJ2-7; 8 nucleotides align to TRBD1. The CDR3 covers 17 residues. V was clipped by 4 bases and J by 0 bases; unmatched bases: 11. Per the germline V gene, CDR1 is SGHVS and CDR2 is FQNEAQ.

The chain joins TRBV7-9 to TRBJ1-2, with D perhaps TRBD1 (5 bases). CDR3 length: 17 residues. The germline V and J ends were trimmed by 7 bases and 4 bases, with 25 bases remaining between them. Germline V gives CDR1 SEHNR, CDR2 FQNEAQ (reference sequence). CDR3 in DNA: TGTGCCAGCACCCTATTCTGGAGCGGGACGGCTGTCTATGGCTACACCTTC. Translating gives CASTLFWSGTAVYGYTF. Full variable domain (missing parts from reference TRBV7-9 and TRBJ1-2): DTGVSQNPRHKITKRGQNVTFRCDPISEHNRLYWYRQTLGQGPEFLTYFQNEAQLEKSRLLSDRFSAERPKGSFSTLEIQRTEQGDSAMYLCASTLFWSGTAVYGYTFGSGTRLTVV.

The rearrangement links TRBV7-3 to TRBJ2-2; perhaps TRBD1 as D (5 bases). CDR1 is SGHTA and CDR2 is FQGTGA in the germline V gene. Trimming stripped 5 bases from V and 2 bases from J, with 9 bases between. The CDR3 spans 14 residues. This CDR3 reads CASSPDSNTGELFF. The CDR3 coding sequence is TGTGCCAGCAGCCCCGACAGTAACACCGGGGAGCTGTTTTTT.

The V and J genes are TRBV5-4 and TRBJ2-7; D unresolved. V lost 2 bases to trimming and J lost 2 bases, with 14 bases between them. Germline values: CDR1 SGHNT, CDR2 YYREEE (reference sequence). The length of the CDR3 is 15 residues. The CDR3 DNA is TGTGCCAGCAGCTTTGAGCCTACGCTGACCTACGAGCAGTACTTC. This encodes CASSFEPTLTYEQYF.